A single sample is the source of the 14 T cell receptor beta chains below, sequenced in a study of PD-1 blockade in mismatch repair-deficient tumors. The method was immunoSEQ multiplex PCR; TCRdb's version includes in-frame clones alone and lacks a portion of them. There are under 150,000 clones in the sample; 88% occur only once, and 12% lies in the top ten. The specimen was peripheral blood, collected roughly 70 weeks after starting pembrolizumab. Receptor source: an adult with mismatch repair-deficient cancer.

The J gene is TRBJ2-2, the V gene TRBV7-6, with TRBD2 identical over 8 bases. From germline, CDR1 is SGHVS and CDR2 FNYEAQ. CDR3 length equals 15 residues. V dropped 5 bases and J dropped 7; count of bases not matched to a gene: 9. CDR3 amino acids: CASSLSGGGFGELFF. The CDR3 bases are TGTGCCAGCAGCCTGTCGGGAGGGGGTTTCGGGGAGCTGTTTTTT.

This rearrangement joins TRBV15 to TRBJ2-1; 10 positions agree with TRBD2. This CDR3 spans 15 amino acids. The J segment lost 6 bases and the V segment lost 6 bases, leaving 8 bases of the junction unmatched. Germline V gene lookup returns CDR1 LNHNV and CDR2 YYDKDF (reference sequence). CDR3 sequence (DNA): TGTGCCACCAGTCACAGCGGGAGGGCCTCCAATGAGCAGTTCTTC. Translated, it gives CATSHSGRASNEQFF.

The gene calls are TRBV19 and TRBJ2-1; TRBD2 matches at 10 bases. V shed 5 bases and J 2 bases; nucleotides not matched to a gene: 6. Germline values: CDR1 LNHDA, CDR2 SQIVND (reference sequence). The CDR3 length is 16 residues. CDR3 coding DNA: TGTGCCAGTAGTCTATCTAGCGGGAGTCCCTACAATGAGCAGTTCTTC. This codes for CASSLSSGSPYNEQFF.

The chain couples TRBV19 to TRBJ2-1; unclear D gene. CDR3 length: 10 amino acids. Per germline, CDR1 LNHDA and CDR2 SQIVND (reference sequence). V gave up 8 bases and J gave up 15 bases, with 14 bases separating them. The CDR3 loop is CASYAGVWFF. The CDR3 DNA is TGTGCCAGTTATGCTGGGGTCTGGTTCTTC.

The CDR3 DNA is TGTGCCAGCAGCCAGACAGGACGCACCTACGAGCAGTACTTC. Protein: CASSQTGRTYEQYF. The V call is TRBV11-2, the J call TRBJ2-7; D might be TRBD1 (6 bases). The CDR3 length is 14 residues. The germline CDR1 and CDR2 sequences are SGHAT and FQNNGV. Trimming took off 5 bases at V and 2 bases at J, with 13 bases between the two ends.

The chain links TRBV4-2 to TRBJ2-2, with D possibly TRBD2 on 6 matching bases. Trimming left V 4 bases short and J 4 bases short, with 13 bases between. The CDR3 consists of 15 residues. CDR1 and CDR2 (germline): LGHNA, YNFKEQ. The CDR3 protein is CASSPKEGPTGELFF. CDR3 nucleotide sequence: TGTGCCAGCAGCCCGAAGGAGGGGCCCACCGGGGAGCTGTTTTTT.

The genes are TRBV5-6 and TRBJ2-1; D is perhaps TRBD1 (6 bases). CDR1 and CDR2 from the germline V gene are SGHDT and YYEEEE. V lost 0 bases and J lost 10, with 23 bases in between. The CDR3 has 17 amino acids. This CDR3 is CASSLDLGAILLREQFF. In nucleotides, the CDR3 is TGTGCCAGCAGCTTGGATCTGGGGGCGATCCTCTTACGGGAGCAGTTCTTC.

The chain couples TRBV15 to TRBJ2-5, with D maybe TRBD2 (6 bases). V shed 1 base and J shed 3 bases, with 9 bases lying between them. The CDR3 contains 14 residues. Germline CDR1 is LNHNV and CDR2 is YYDKDF (reference sequence). As DNA, the CDR3 is TGTGCCACCAGCAGAGTTGGAGGGGAAGAGACCCAGTACTTC. Amino acids: CATSRVGGEETQYF.

The rearrangement joins TRBV5-1 to TRBJ2-7; a weak D match, TRBD2 (6 bases). The CDR3 has 14 amino acids. The germline V gene encodes CDR1 SGHRS and CDR2 YFSETQ. V was clipped by 0 bases and J by 2 bases, with 9 bases between them. CDR3 sequence: CASSLGTTTYEQYF. The DNA of the CDR3 is TGCGCCAGCAGCTTGGGGACTACCACCTACGAGCAGTACTTC. The full variable domain, with the rest looked up from reference TRBV5-1 and TRBJ2-7, is KAGVTQTPRYLIKTRGQQVTLSCSPISGHRSVSWYQQTPGQGLQFLFEYFSETQRNKGNFPGRFSGRQFSNSRSEMNVSTLELGDSALYLCASSLGTTTYEQYFGPGTRLTVT.

The rearrangement links TRBV7-9 to TRBJ2-7, with D hard to call. This CDR3 comprises 13 residues. Trimming removed 4 bases from V and 2 bases from J, with 9 bases in between. CDR1 SEHNR and CDR2 FQNEAQ come from the germline V gene (reference sequence). CDR3 DNA sequence: TGTGCCAGCAGCTCAACGAGTCCCTACGAGCAGTACTTC. This sequence encodes CASSSTSPYEQYF. Combining the CDR3 with reference TRBV7-9 and TRBJ2-7 gives the whole variable domain DTGVSQNPRHKITKRGQNVTFRCDPISEHNRLYWYRQTLGQGPEFLTYFQNEAQLEKSRLLSDRFSAERPKGSFSTLEIQRTEQGDSAMYLCASSSTSPYEQYFGPGTRLTVT.

J is TRBJ2-3 and V is TRBV5-1; 10 bases match TRBD2. Germline V CDR1 and CDR2: SGHRS, YFSETQ. The CDR3 is made up of 15 amino acids. The V gene end was trimmed by 6 bases and the J gene end by 3 bases; junction bases not matched to a gene: 7. The CDR3 loop is CASTFSGRETDTQYF. CDR3 DNA sequence: TGCGCCAGCACCTTCAGCGGGAGGGAAACAGATACGCAGTATTTT.

The gene calls are TRBV6-1 and TRBJ1-3, with D uncertain. Per germline, CDR1 MNHNS and CDR2 SASEGT. With 6 bases removed from V and 1 base from J, the gap between germline ends came to 10 bases. The CDR3 contains 14 residues. The CDR3 loop reads CASRENPSGNTIYF. DNA of the CDR3: TGTGCCAGCAGAGAAAACCCGTCTGGAAACACCATATATTTT.

The chain combines TRBV9 with TRBJ2-7; D not certain. V was pared by 0 bases and J by 3 bases, with 10 bases between. The CDR3 is 14 residues long. CDR1 SGDLS and CDR2 YYNGEE come from the germline V gene. The chain's CDR3 is CASSVAETNYEQYF. The CDR3, as DNA: TGTGCCAGCAGCGTAGCTGAGACAAACTACGAGCAGTACTTC.

The chain is built from TRBV14 and TRBJ1-4; possible D gene TRBD1, 5 bases. V lost 3 bases and J lost 8, with 19 bases in between. The CDR3 is 16 residues long. The V gene's germline CDR1 is SGHDN and CDR2 FVKESK. For the CDR3, the DNA is TGTGCCAGCAGCCAGGACATTTTTGGACGGCGGGAAAAACTGTTTTTT. Its protein is CASSQDIFGRREKLFF.